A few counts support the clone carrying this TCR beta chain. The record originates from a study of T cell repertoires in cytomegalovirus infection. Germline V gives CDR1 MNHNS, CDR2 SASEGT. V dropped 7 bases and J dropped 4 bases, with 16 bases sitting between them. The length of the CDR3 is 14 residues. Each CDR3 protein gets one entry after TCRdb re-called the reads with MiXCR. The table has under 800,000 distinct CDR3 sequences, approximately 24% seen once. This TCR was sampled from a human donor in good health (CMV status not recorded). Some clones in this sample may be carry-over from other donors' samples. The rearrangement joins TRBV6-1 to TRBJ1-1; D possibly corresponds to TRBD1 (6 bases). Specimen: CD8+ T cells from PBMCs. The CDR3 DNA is TGTGCCAGCACTTTCACCCAGGGGAGCACTGAAGCTTTCTTT. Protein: CASTFTQGSTEAFF.